Shown below are 10 T cell receptor beta chains from a single sample sequenced in a study of shared clonotypes between healthy human individuals. Sequencing used immunoSEQ multiplex PCR; TCRdb keeps in-frame clones, though not all of them. The data contain a few million clones, 93% of them singletons. Specimen: naive CD4+ T cells from PBMCs. Noted subset: CD45RA+ positively selected. The receptors originated from a man between 18 and 35 years old in good health. Some clones in this sample may be carry-over from other donors' samples.

This chain uses TRBV6-6 with TRBJ1-1; 8 nucleotides line up with TRBD1. Germline CDR1 is MNHNY and CDR2 is SVGAGI (reference sequence). V lost 4 bases to trimming and J lost 7 bases; unmatched junction nucleotides: 8. The CDR3 extends over 14 amino acids. In DNA form, the CDR3 reads TGTGCCAGCAGTTCATCAGGGGGCCCTGGTGAAGCTTTCTTT. Residues: CASSSSGGPGEAFF.

This clone was detected once. The chain links TRBV7-3 to TRBJ2-1; tentatively, D is TRBD1 (5 bases). CDR1 SGHTA and CDR2 FQGTGA come from the germline V gene. The V end was cut by 1 base, the J end by 5 bases, with 12 bases between. This CDR3 has 15 amino acids. The CDR3 DNA reads TGTGCCAGCAGCTTAAGGCCAGGGTGGGACAATGAGCAGTTCTTC. Its protein is CASSLRPGWDNEQFF.

The chain combines TRBV10-3 with TRBJ2-5; TRBD1 aligns across 8 bases. Germline CDR1 and CDR2: ENHRY and SYGVKD. CDR3 length: 14 residues. Trimming removed 2 bases from V and 5 bases from J; junction bases left unmatched: 4. The chain's CDR3 is CAISELRTGETQYF. DNA for the CDR3: TGTGCCATCAGTGAGCTCCGGACAGGGGAGACCCAGTACTTC.

The V call is TRBV5-4, the J call TRBJ2-3, with D hard to call. The CDR3 totals 15 residues. Germline values: CDR1 SGHNT, CDR2 YYREEE (reference sequence). The ends were cut back, 0 bases at V and 2 bases at J, with 10 bases in the middle. CDR3 region: CASSLDTRPTDTQYF. For the CDR3, the DNA is TGTGCCAGCAGCTTGGATACCCGCCCCACAGATACGCAGTATTTT.

V gene TRBV18 combines with J gene TRBJ1-1; no clear D. CDR1 KGHSH and CDR2 LQKENI come from the germline V gene. The CDR3 extends over 13 amino acids. V dropped 2 bases and J dropped 9 bases, with 13 bases sitting between them. The chain's CDR3 is CASSPESRTQAFF. In DNA form, the CDR3 reads TGTGCCAGCTCACCAGAAAGCCGAACTCAAGCTTTCTTT.

The chain recombines TRBV19 with TRBJ2-1, with TRBD2 identical over 9 bases. Germline V gene data show CDR1 as LNHDA and CDR2 as SQIVND (reference sequence). J gave up 0 bases and V 10 bases, and 16 bases lay outside the gene matches. CDR3 length: 18 amino acids. The CDR3 nucleotides read TGTGCCACCCTCCCGGGGCCTAAACTAGCGGGCTCCTACAATGAGCAGTTCTTC. This encodes CATLPGPKLAGSYNEQFF.

V usage is TRBV7-9 and J usage is TRBJ1-3; D gene uncertain. The CDR3 covers 14 residues. The germline V gene has CDR1 SEHNR and CDR2 FQNEAQ (reference sequence). V shed 1 base and J shed 7 bases, with 11 bases lying between them. DNA for the CDR3: TGTGCCAGCAGCTTAGTGGCCCCGGCGAACACCATATATTTT. It encodes CASSLVAPANTIYF.

The chain combines TRBV10-3 with TRBJ2-2, with D possibly matching TRBD2 (5 bases). Trimming removed 4 bases at V and 6 bases at J, with 21 bases between. The CDR3 runs to 17 residues. Germline CDR1 is ENHRY and CDR2 is SYGVKD. Here the CDR3 reads CAISAGRTSGGAGELFF. The CDR3 region has the DNA TGTGCCATCAGTGCTGGCAGGACTTCTGGCGGAGCCGGGGAGCTGTTTTTT.

About this clone itself: Other DNA variants within this sample encode the same CDR3. The chain joins TRBV5-6 to TRBJ2-4, with D perhaps matching TRBD1 or TRBD2 (5 bases each). The CDR3 is made up of 15 amino acids. V was clipped by 4 bases and J by 0 bases, with 11 bases between them. Looked up from germline, CDR1 is SGHDT and CDR2 is YYEEEE. Here the CDR3 DNA reads TGTGCCAGCAGCCCGGGACCTTTAGCCAAAAACATTCAGTACTTC. Translating it yields CASSPGPLAKNIQYF.

There are a few counts of this clone. The chain is built from TRBV27 and TRBJ1-1; D not resolved. The CDR3 totals 13 residues. Looked up from germline, CDR1 is MNHEY and CDR2 is SMNVEV (reference sequence). Trimming removed 5 bases from V and 4 bases from J, with 11 bases in between. The CDR3 DNA is TGTGCCAGCAGTCGGCTGGGAGTCACTGAAGCTTTCTTT. Translation gives CASSRLGVTEAFF.